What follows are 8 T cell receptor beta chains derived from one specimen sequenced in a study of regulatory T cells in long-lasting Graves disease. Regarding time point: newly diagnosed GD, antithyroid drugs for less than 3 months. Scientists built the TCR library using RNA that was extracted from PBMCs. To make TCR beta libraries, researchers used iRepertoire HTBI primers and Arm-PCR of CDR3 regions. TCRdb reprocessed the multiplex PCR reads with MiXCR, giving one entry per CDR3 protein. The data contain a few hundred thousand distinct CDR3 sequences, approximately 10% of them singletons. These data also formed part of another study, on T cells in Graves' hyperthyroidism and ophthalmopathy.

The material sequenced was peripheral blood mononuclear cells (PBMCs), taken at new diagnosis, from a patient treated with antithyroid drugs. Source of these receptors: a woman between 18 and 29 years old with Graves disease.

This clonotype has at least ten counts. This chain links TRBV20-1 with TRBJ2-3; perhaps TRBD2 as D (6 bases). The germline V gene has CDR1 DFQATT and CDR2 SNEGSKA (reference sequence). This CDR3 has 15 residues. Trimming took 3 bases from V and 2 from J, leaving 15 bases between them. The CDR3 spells CSASRLASSTDTQYF. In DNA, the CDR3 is TGCAGTGCTAGCAGGCTAGCGAGCTCCACAGATACGCAGTATTTT.

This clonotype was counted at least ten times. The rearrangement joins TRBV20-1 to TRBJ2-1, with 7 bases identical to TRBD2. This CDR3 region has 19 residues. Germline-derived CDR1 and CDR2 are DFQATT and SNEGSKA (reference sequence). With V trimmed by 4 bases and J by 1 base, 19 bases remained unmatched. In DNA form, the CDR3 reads TGCAGTGCTACTACTAATACCCCGCTGGGCGGGAGTTCCTACAATGAGCAGTTCTTC. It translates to CSATTNTPLGGSSYNEQFF.

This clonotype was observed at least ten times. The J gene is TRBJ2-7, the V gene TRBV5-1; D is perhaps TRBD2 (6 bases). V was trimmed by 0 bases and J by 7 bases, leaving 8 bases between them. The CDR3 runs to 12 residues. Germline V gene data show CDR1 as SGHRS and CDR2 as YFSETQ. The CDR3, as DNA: TGCGCCAGCAGCTTGGAGGAGGGTGAGCAGTACTTC. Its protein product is CASSLEEGEQYF.

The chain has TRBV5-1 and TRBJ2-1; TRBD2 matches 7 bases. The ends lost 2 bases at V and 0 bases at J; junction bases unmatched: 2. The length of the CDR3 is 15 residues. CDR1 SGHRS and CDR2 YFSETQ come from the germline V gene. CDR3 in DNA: TGCGCCAGCAGCTTAATAGCGGGCTCCTACAATGAGCAGTTCTTC. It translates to CASSLIAGSYNEQFF.

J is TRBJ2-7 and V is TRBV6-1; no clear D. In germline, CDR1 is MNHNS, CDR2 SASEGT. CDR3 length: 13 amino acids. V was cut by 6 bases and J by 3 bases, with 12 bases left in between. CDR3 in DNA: TGTGCCAGCAGGGAGAGGACCAGCTACGAGCAGTACGTC. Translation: CASRERTSYEQYV.

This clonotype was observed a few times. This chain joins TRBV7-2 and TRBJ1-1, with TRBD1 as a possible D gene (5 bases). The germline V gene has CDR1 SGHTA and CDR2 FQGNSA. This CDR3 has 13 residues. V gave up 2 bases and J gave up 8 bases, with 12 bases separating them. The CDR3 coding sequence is TGTGCCAGCAGCTTATTCAGGGCCGGCGAAGCTTTCTTT. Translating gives CASSLFRAGEAFF. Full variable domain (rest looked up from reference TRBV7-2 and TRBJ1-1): GAGVSQSPSNKVTEKGKDVELRCDPISGHTALYWYRQSLGQGLEFLIYFQGNSAPDKSGLPSDRFSAERTGGSVSTLTIQRTQQEDSAVYLCASSLFRAGEAFFGQGTRLTVV.

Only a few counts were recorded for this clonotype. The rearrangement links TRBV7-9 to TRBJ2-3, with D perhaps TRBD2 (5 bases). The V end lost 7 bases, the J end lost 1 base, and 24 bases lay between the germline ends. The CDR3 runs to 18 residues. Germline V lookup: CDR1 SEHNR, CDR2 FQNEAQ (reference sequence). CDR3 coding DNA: TGTGCCAGCACCCTAAGCCCGTTCGGGAATGGAGGCACAGATACGCAGTATTTT. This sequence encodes CASTLSPFGNGGTDTQYF.

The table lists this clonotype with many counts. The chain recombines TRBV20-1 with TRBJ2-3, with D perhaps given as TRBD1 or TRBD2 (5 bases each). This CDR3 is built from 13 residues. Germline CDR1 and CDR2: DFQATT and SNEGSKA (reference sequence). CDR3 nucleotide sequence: TGCAGCGGCCGCTTGGGGCCGGGGGATACGCAGTATTTT. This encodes CSGRLGPGDTQYF.